This T cell receptor beta chain was retrieved from a study of CD8+ T cells in alopecia areata. Study as a whole: Oral tofacitinib, 5 to 10 mg twice daily, was given in an open-label trial. Study-level points and caveats: When scalp samples are sequenced, resident alphabeta T cells of normal skin are also captured.

cDNA reverse transcribed from extracted RNA served as the sequencing template. Using immunoSEQ multiplex PCR, the repertoire was profiled, and TCRdb retains in-frame clones only, with some absent. The data show more than 110,000 clones, about 60% seen once. As regards this clone: The antigen remains undetermined.

Germline CDR1 is SNHLY and CDR2 is FYNNEI. V lost 6 bases to trimming and J lost 1 base, with 6 bases between them. The CDR3 covers 12 residues. This chain connects TRBV2 to TRBJ2-5; D is unclear. The clonotype comes from a human donor with alopecia areata. Source: CD4+ T cells sorted from blood, taken at week 0. The CDR3 here is CASSPSQETQYF. The CDR3 DNA sequence: TGTGCCAGCAGCCCCTCCCAAGAGACCCAGTACTTC.